The 24 T cell receptor beta chains below were found in one sample sequenced in a study of T cells in tuberculosis. Assay used: immunoSEQ multiplex PCR; TCRdb lists only in-frame clones, some missing. Among under 50,000 clones listed, approximately 93% were seen once. Time point reported: new active TB diagnosis, blood taken before or within 7 days of starting treatment. This sample comprised PBMCs, obtained at tuberculosis diagnosis. Receptors were obtained from an adult with tuberculosis.

J is TRBJ2-2 and V is TRBV6-1; tentatively, D is TRBD1 (6 bases). The germline V and J ends were trimmed by 1 base and 5 bases, with 14 bases remaining between them. The CDR3 extends over 16 amino acids. Germline values: CDR1 MNHNS, CDR2 SASEGT. Here the CDR3 reads CASSEVGTRGTGELFF. The CDR3 DNA reads as TGTGCCAGCAGTGAAGTTGGGACGAGGGGGACCGGGGAGCTGTTTTTT.

The chain combines TRBV25-1 with TRBJ1-2; D unresolved. The CDR3 runs to 16 residues. The V end was cut by 5 bases, the J end by 2 bases, with 18 bases between. Germline V lookup: CDR1 MGHDK, CDR2 SYGVNS. Here the CDR3 reads CASSQPNSIANYGYTF. The CDR3 DNA reads as TGTGCCAGCAGTCAACCTAACTCTATCGCAAACTATGGCTACACCTTC.

The J gene is TRBJ1-4, the V gene TRBV28; 8 bases match TRBD1. With V trimmed by 5 bases and J by 8 bases, 10 bases remained unmatched. The V gene's germline CDR1 is MDHEN and CDR2 SYDVKM. This CDR3 region has 15 residues. The CDR3 is CASSPPDRGYEKLFF. Here the CDR3 DNA reads TGTGCCAGCAGTCCCCCTGACAGGGGATACGAAAAACTGTTTTTT.

The chain links TRBV12-5 to TRBJ2-1; 9 bases match TRBD1. Looked up from germline, CDR1 is LGHNT and CDR2 is FRNRAP. V lost 4 bases and J lost 6; bases outside the gene matches: 7. The CDR3 sequence is 15 residues long. CDR3 DNA: TGTGCTAGTGGTTCACCGGGACAGGGTCCCAATGAGCAGTTCTTC. This codes for CASGSPGQGPNEQFF.

This clone came up once. CDR3 in amino acids: CASPAEPEGEKLFF. The CDR3 bases are TGCGCCAGCCCCGCGGAACCCGAAGGTGAAAAACTGTTTTTT. The chain is built from TRBV23-1 and TRBJ1-4; D unresolved. TRBV23-1 is an ORF; its function is uncertain. V was cut by 8 bases and J by 7 bases, with 17 bases left in between. CDR3 length: 14 residues.

This clone appeared once. The J gene is TRBJ1-5, the V gene TRBV6-5, with D unresolved. CDR1 is MNHEY and CDR2 is SVGAGI in the germline V gene. The CDR3 extends over 14 amino acids. V dropped 8 bases and J dropped 0 bases, with 11 bases sitting between them. CDR3 in amino acids: CASRGIHSNQPQHF. CDR3 coding DNA: TGTGCCAGCCGCGGGATCCATAGCAATCAGCCCCAGCATTTT.

The chain couples TRBV29-1 to TRBJ1-3, with no clear D. V shed 4 bases and J shed 0 bases, with 7 bases lying between them. CDR1 is SQVTM and CDR2 is ANQGSEA in the germline V gene. The CDR3 has 13 amino acids. The CDR3 DNA reads as TGCAGCGTTGGCCACGGCTCTGGAAACACCATATATTTT. Translating it yields CSVGHGSGNTIYF.

This clone is a singleton in its sample. The V gene is TRBV18, the J gene TRBJ1-6, with 7 bases matching TRBD1. Germline V gene sequence: CDR1 KGHSH, CDR2 LQKENI. The CDR3 runs to 15 residues. J was trimmed by 7 bases and V by 1 base; bases with no gene match: 4. This chain's CDR3 is CASSPRDSENSPLHF. CDR3 DNA sequence: TGTGCCAGCTCACCACGGGACAGCGAGAATTCACCCCTCCACTTT.

The chain carries TRBV14 and TRBJ1-3; D is unresolved. The CDR3 consists of 15 residues. Deletions cut 0 bases from V and 0 bases from J, with 6 bases between. Germline lookup yields CDR1 SGHDN and CDR2 FVKESK. CDR3 in DNA: TGTGCCAGCAGCCAAGAGGTCAGCTCTGGAAACACCATATATTTT. Protein product: CASSQEVSSGNTIYF.

The V and J genes are TRBV7-3 and TRBJ1-5; the D is unclear. Between the trimmed V and J ends, which lost 1 base and 5 bases, there was a span of 6 bases. The germline CDR1 and CDR2 sequences are SGHTA and FQGTGA. CDR3 length: 13 amino acids. CDR3 sequence reads: CASSLMPDQPQHF. The CDR3 DNA is TGTGCCAGCAGCTTAATGCCGGATCAGCCCCAGCATTTT.

The chain couples TRBV2 to TRBJ1-2, with D unresolved. The germline V gene encodes CDR1 SNHLY and CDR2 FYNNEI. The CDR3 spans 12 residues. The ends were cut back, 7 bases at V and 7 bases at J, with 13 bases in the middle. The chain's CDR3 is CASTPSSRGYTF. The CDR3 DNA reads as TGTGCCAGCACCCCGTCGAGTCGTGGCTACACCTTC.

The CDR3: CASSQELRGRGGRSHNQPQHF. CDR3 in DNA: TGCGCCAGCAGCCAAGAGCTGCGGGGACGGGGGGGTCGCAGCCACAATCAGCCCCAGCATTTT. V gene TRBV4-1 combines with J gene TRBJ1-5, with D possibly matching TRBD1 (5 bases). The ends were cut back, 0 bases at V and 3 bases at J, with 27 bases in the middle. Germline V CDR1 and CDR2: MGHRA, YSYEKL. The CDR3 is 21 residues long.

In this sample, this clone turned up once. This chain's CDR3 is CAWSAGASIPYEQYF. CDR3 in DNA: TGTGCCTGGTCCGCAGGGGCGTCGATACCCTACGAGCAGTACTTC. This rearrangement joins TRBV30 to TRBJ2-7; D might be TRBD1 (6 bases). CDR1 GTSNPN and CDR2 SVGIG come from the germline V gene (reference sequence). Trimming shortened V by 5 bases and J by 2 bases, and 19 bases separated the two germline ends. This CDR3 is built from 15 residues. Together with reference TRBV30 and TRBJ2-7, the CDR3 gives the full variable domain: SQTIHQWPATLVQPVGSPLSLECTVEGTSNPNLYWYRQAAGRGLQLLFYSVGIGQISSEVPQNLSASRPQDRQFILSSKKLLLSDSGFYLCAWSAGASIPYEQYFGPGTRLTVT.

The gene calls are TRBV9 and TRBJ2-2, with a weak D call TRBD1 (6 bases). The CDR3 length is 14 residues. Trimming stripped 0 bases from V and 7 bases from J, with 10 bases between. The germline V gene encodes CDR1 SGDLS and CDR2 YYNGEE. CDR3 bases: TGTGCCAGCAGCGTAGGAGGGGGTAACGGGGAGCTGTTTTTT. Translating gives CASSVGGGNGELFF.

This rearrangement joins TRBV4-3 to TRBJ1-2; D gene ambiguous. CDR1 LGHNA and CDR2 YSLEER come from the germline V gene. There are 13 residues in the CDR3. The V end was cut by 0 bases, the J end by 9 bases, with 11 bases between. The CDR3 sequence: CASSQDLGDRYTF. As DNA, the CDR3 is TGCGCCAGCAGCCAAGATCTCGGGGATCGCTACACCTTC.

This chain uses TRBV6-6 with TRBJ1-1; no clear D gene. Germline V gene data show CDR1 as MNHNY and CDR2 as SVGAGI (reference sequence). The CDR3 sequence is 13 residues long. The V and J ends lost 6 bases and 2 bases respectively, with 10 bases between them. The CDR3 region has the DNA TGTGCCAGCAGCTTATCCCTCAACACTGAAGCTTTCTTT. Translation gives CASSLSLNTEAFF.

The chain couples TRBV5-1 to TRBJ1-5; 7 nucleotides match TRBD1. This CDR3 contains 16 residues. The germline V gene encodes CDR1 SGHRS and CDR2 YFSETQ. J was trimmed by 4 bases and V by 4 bases; bases with no gene match: 11. CDR3 bases: TGCGCCAGCAGCCGTGGAGGTACAGGGGCAAATCAGCCCCAGCATTTT. Encoded protein: CASSRGGTGANQPQHF.

The chain links TRBV5-5 to TRBJ1-4; 7 positions match TRBD1. The J segment lost 4 bases and the V segment lost 1 base, leaving 4 bases of the junction unmatched. Germline CDR1 SGHKS, CDR2 YYEKEE (reference sequence). The CDR3 runs to 15 residues. The CDR3 bases are TGTGCCAGCAGCTTGCAGACAGGGTATAATGAAAAACTGTTTTTT. Its translation: CASSLQTGYNEKLFF.

The DNA of the CDR3 is TGTGCCAGCAGCCCCCGACAGGGTGCCATAACTAATGAAAAACTGTTTTTT. The encoded protein is CASSPRQGAITNEKLFF. The chain employs TRBV7-8 and TRBJ1-4; TRBD1 agrees at 7 bases. The CDR3 covers 17 residues. The germline V gene encodes CDR1 SGHVS and CDR2 FQNEAQ. The V segment lost 5 bases and the J segment 1 base; nucleotides outside the gene matches: 10. Using reference TRBV7-8 and TRBJ1-4 for the parts outside the CDR3, the full variable domain is GAGVSQSPRYKVAKRGQDVALRCDPISGHVSLFWYQQALGQGPEFLTYFQNEAQLDKSGLPSDRFFAERPEGSVSTLKIQRTQQEDSAVYLCASSPRQGAITNEKLFFGSGTQLSVL.

V gene TRBV6-1 combines with J gene TRBJ1-4; D unclear. The CDR3 totals 16 residues. Germline V lookup: CDR1 MNHNS, CDR2 SASEGT. The ends were cut back, 2 bases at V and 0 bases at J, with 10 bases in the middle. The CDR3 nucleotides are TGTGCCAGCAGTGAATGGGCTTCCGCAACTAATGAAAAACTGTTTTTT. Its translation is CASSEWASATNEKLFF.

The genes are TRBV11-2 and TRBJ2-5; 7 bases agree with TRBD2. With V trimmed by 6 bases and J by 7 bases, 11 bases remained unmatched. The CDR3 has 14 amino acids. Per germline, CDR1 SGHAT and CDR2 FQNNGV. The CDR3, as DNA: TGTGCCAGCAGGGAGGGCGGGGGACTGGTGACCCAGTACTTC. The encoded protein is CASREGGGLVTQYF.

V usage is TRBV7-2 and J usage is TRBJ1-2, with no clear D. V gave up 0 bases and J gave up 7 bases, with 6 bases separating them. This CDR3 region has 12 residues. In germline, CDR1 is SGHTA, CDR2 FQGNSA. The DNA for the CDR3 is TGTGCCAGCAGCTTAGCGAGGGCTGGCTACACCTTC. As protein: CASSLARAGYTF.

The gene calls are TRBV4-3 and TRBJ2-1; a possible D gene is TRBD2 (6 bases). This CDR3 region has 17 residues. V lost 3 bases and J lost 1, with 16 bases in between. From germline, CDR1 is LGHNA and CDR2 YSLEER. Written as DNA, the CDR3 is TGCGCCAGCAGCCAGAATTCGGGACTCGGTTCCTACAATGAGCAGTTCTTC. Translated, it gives CASSQNSGLGSYNEQFF.

The J gene is TRBJ2-7, the V gene TRBV7-2; TRBD1 aligns across 7 bases. CDR3 size: 15 residues. Per the germline V gene, CDR1 is SGHTA and CDR2 is FQGNSA. The V segment lost 2 bases and the J segment 3 bases; nucleotides outside the gene matches: 7. The CDR3 DNA sequence: TGTGCCAGCAGCTTATTTTTTCCAGGGGGCTACGAGCAGTACTTC. Translation gives CASSLFFPGGYEQYF.